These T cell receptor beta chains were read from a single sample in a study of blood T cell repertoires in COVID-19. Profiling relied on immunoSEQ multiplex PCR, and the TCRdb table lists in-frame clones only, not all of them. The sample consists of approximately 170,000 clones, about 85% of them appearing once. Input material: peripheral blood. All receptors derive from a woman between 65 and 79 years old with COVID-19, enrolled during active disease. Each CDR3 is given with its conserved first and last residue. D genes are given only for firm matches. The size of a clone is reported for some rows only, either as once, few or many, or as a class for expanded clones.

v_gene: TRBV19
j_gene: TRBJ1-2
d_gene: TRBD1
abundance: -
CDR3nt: TGTGCCAGTAGTATGGCCCTGGACAGGGTCTATGGCTACACCTTC
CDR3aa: CASSMALDRVYGYTF

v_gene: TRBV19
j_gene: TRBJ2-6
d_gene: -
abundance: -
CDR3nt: TGTGCCAGTAGTCCCTACCCTAGCTCTGGGGCCAACGTCCTGACTTTC
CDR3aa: CASSPYPSSGANVLTF

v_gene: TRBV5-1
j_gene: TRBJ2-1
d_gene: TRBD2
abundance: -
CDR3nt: TGCGCCAGCAGCTTGGAGCCTAGCGGGAGGGTATACAATGAGCAGTTCTTC
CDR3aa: CASSLEPSGRVYNEQFF

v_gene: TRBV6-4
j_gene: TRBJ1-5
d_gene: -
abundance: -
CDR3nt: TGTGCCAGCAGTGAACTTCTATTTGGGCCCCAGCATTTT
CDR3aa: CASSELLFGPQHF

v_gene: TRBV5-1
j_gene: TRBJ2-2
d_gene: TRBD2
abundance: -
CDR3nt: TGCGCCAGCAGCTTGAGCGGGAGGTCGGTCACCGGGGAGCTGTTTTTT
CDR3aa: CASSLSGRSVTGELFF

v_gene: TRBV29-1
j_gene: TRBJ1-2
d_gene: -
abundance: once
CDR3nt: TGCAGCGTTGAGTGGCAGGGCTATGGCTACACCTTC
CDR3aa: CSVEWQGYGYTF

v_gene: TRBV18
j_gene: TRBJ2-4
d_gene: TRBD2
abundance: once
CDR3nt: TGTGCCAGCTCACCTGGGACTAGCGGGATCTGGAAAGCCAAAAACATTCAGTACTTC
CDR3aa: CASSPGTSGIWKAKNIQYF

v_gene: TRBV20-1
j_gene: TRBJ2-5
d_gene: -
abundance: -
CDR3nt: TGCAGTGCTAGAACAGGAGAGACCCAGTACTTC
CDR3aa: CSARTGETQYF

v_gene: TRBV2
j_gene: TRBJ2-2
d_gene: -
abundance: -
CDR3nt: TGTGCCAGCAGTGAAGACAGTGCGGGCACCGGGGAGCTGTTTTTT
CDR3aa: CASSEDSAGTGELFF

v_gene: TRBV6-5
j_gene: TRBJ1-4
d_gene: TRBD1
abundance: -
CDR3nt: TGTGCCAGCAGATCCCAGGGGGGTGTGGGTGAAAAACTGTTTTTT
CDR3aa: CASRSQGGVGEKLFF

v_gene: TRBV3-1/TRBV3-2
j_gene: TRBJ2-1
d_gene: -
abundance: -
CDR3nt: TGTGCCAGCAGCCGCCCAGGACTCAGTGAGCAGTTCTTC
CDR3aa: CASSRPGLSEQFF

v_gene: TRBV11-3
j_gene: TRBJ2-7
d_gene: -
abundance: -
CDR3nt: TGTGCCAGCAGCTTAGGGAGAGGGTACGAGCAGTACTTC
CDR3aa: CASSLGRGYEQYF

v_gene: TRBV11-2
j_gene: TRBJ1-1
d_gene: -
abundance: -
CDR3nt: TGTGCCAGCAGCTTAGACAGGAACACTGAAGCTTTCTTT
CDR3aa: CASSLDRNTEAFF

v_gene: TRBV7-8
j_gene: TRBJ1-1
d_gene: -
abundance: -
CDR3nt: TGTGCCAGCAGCCCCGGGACACTCTCACTGGGTGAAGCTTTCTTT
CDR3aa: CASSPGTLSLGEAFF

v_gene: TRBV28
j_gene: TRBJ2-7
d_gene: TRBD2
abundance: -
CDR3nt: TGTGCCAGCGGGGTAGCGGGACGTTCTTACGAGCAGTACTTC
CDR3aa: CASGVAGRSYEQYF

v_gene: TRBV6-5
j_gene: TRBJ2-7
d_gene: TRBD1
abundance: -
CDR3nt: TGTGCCAGCAGCACCACAGGGGAGAGGGCCTACGAGCAGTACTTC
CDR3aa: CASSTTGERAYEQYF

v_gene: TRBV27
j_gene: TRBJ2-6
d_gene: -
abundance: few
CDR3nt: TGTGCCAGCAGGCGGACAGACTACTCTGGGGCCAACGTCCTGACTTTC
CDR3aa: CASRRTDYSGANVLTF

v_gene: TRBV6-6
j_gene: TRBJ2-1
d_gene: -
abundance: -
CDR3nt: TGTGCCAGCAGGACCCAGGGCCCTAATGAGCAGTTCTTC
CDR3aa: CASRTQGPNEQFF

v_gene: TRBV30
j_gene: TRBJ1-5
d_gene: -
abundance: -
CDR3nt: TGTGCCTGGACGTTGGGGGGTAATCAGCCCCAGCATTTT
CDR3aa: CAWTLGGNQPQHF

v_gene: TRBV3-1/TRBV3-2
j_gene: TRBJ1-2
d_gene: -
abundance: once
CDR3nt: TGTGCCAGCGCGGGGGCTAACTGCTACACCTTC
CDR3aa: CASAGANCYTF

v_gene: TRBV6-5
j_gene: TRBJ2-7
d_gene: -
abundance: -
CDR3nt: TGTGCCAGCCGGGGATACGATAATTACGAGCAGTACTTC
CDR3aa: CASRGYDNYEQYF

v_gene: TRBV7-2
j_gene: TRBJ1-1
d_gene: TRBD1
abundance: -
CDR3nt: TGTGCCAGCAGCCTCCGGGACAGGCTAATTAAAGCTTTCTTT
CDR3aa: CASSLRDRLIKAFF

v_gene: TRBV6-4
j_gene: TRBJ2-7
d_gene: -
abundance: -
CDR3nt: TGTGCCAGCAGGGGGGACAGCGGGGGCGAGCAGTACTTC
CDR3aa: CASRGDSGGEQYF

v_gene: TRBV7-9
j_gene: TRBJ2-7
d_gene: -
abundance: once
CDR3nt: TGTGCCAGCAGCACTACTAGCACCGGCGAGCAGTACTTC
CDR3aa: CASSTTSTGEQYF

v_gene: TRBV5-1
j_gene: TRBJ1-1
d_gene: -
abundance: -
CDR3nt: TGCGCCAGCAGCGTGGACTACAGGGAGAACACTGAAGCTTTCTTT
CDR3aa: CASSVDYRENTEAFF

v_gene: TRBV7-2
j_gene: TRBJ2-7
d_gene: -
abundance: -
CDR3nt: TGTGCCAGCAGCCTAGACACGTTCTCCTACGAGCAGTACTTC
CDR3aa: CASSLDTFSYEQYF

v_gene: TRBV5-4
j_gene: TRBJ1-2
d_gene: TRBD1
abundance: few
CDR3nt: TGTGCCAGCAGCCAGGGAGGGACAGGGGGAGTCGGCTACACCTTC
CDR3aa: CASSQGGTGGVGYTF

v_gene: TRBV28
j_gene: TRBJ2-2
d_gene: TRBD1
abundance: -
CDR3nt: TGTGCCAGCAGTTTAGAAAGATACGGACAGGGGAACACCGGGGAGCTGTTTTTT
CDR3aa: CASSLERYGQGNTGELFF

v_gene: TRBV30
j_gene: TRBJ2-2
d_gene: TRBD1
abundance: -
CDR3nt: TGTGCCTGGAGGACAGGGGGCGGACGGACCGGGGAGCTGTTTTTT
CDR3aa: CAWRTGGGRTGELFF

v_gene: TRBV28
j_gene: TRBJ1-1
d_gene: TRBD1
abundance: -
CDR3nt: TGTGCCAGTTACAGGGGGTGGACTGAAGCTTTCTTT
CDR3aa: CASYRGWTEAFF

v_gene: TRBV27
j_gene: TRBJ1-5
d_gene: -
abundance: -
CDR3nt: TGTGCCAGCAGTTGGGGAGGGGGTCAGCCCCAGCATTTT
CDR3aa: CASSWGGGQPQHF

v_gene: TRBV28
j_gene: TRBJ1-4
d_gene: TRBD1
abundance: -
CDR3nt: TGTGCCAGCAGTGCAGGGGGGAAACTGTTTTTT
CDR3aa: CASSAGGKLFF

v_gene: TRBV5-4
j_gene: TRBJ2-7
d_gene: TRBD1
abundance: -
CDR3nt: TGTGCCAGCAGTTCCGGGACAGGGGGGTTATACGAGCAGTACTTC
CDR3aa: CASSSGTGGLYEQYF

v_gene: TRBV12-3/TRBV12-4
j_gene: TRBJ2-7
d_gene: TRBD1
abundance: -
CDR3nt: TGTGCCAGCAGTTTATCGGGGACAGAAAAGCAGTACTTC
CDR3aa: CASSLSGTEKQYF

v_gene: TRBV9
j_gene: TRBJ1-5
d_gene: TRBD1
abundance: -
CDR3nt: TGTGCCAGCAGTAAGACAGGGGCGGAACAGCCCCAGCATTTT
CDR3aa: CASSKTGAEQPQHF

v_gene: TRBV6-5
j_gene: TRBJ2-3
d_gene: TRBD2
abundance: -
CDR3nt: TGTGCCAGCAACGAGCGGGGACGCACAGATACGCAGTATTTT
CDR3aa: CASNERGRTDTQYF

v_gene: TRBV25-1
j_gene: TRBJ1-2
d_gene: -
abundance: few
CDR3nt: TGTGCCAGCAGTGACATCATGACACCTGTCGACTATGGCTACACCTTC
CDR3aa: CASSDIMTPVDYGYTF

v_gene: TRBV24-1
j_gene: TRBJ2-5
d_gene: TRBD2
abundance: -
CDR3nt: TGTGCCACCAGCGGGACGGGGGGGGCTTCGAAGCGAGAGACCCAGTACTTC
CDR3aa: CATSGTGGASKRETQYF

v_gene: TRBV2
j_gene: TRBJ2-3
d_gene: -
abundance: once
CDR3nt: TGTGCCAGCATCCTTCGGGGTGATACGCAGTATTTT
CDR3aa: CASILRGDTQYF

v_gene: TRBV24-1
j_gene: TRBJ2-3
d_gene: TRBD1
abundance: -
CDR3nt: TGTGCCACCAGTGATTTGGCGGACAGGGGGCCAGATACGCAGTATTTT
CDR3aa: CATSDLADRGPDTQYF

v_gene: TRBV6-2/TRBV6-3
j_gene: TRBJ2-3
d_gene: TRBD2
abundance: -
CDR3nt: TGTGCCAGCAGTTACTCGGGGCGGGAGAGATCAGATACGCAGTATTTT
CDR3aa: CASSYSGRERSDTQYF

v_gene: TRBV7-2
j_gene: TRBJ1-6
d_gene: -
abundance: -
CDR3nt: TGTGCCAGCAGCTTAGGGGAGGGTTATAATTCACCCCTCCACTTT
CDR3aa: CASSLGEGYNSPLHF

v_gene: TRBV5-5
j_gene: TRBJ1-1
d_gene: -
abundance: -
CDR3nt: TGTGCCAGCAGCTTAACAGGCTATGAAGCTTTCTTT
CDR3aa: CASSLTGYEAFF

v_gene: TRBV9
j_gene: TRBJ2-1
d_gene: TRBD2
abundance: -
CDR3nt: TGTGCCAGCAGCCCTCGAGGAGGCGGGGGGGGCTCCTACAATGAGCAGTTCTTC
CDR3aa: CASSPRGGGGGSYNEQFF

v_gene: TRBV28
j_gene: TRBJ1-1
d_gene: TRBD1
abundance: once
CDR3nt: TGTGCCAGCAGTTTATGGTCGGACAGGGGAACTGAAGCTTTCTTT
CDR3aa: CASSLWSDRGTEAFF

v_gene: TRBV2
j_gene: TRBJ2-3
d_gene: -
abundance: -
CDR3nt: TGTGCCAGCAGTGGGGGGACTCGACAACTCACAGATACGCAGTATTTT
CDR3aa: CASSGGTRQLTDTQYF

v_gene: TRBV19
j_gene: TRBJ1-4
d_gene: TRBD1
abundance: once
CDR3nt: TGTGCCAGTAGCCAAGGGGGCACCCGAGAAAAACTGTTTTTT
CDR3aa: CASSQGGTREKLFF

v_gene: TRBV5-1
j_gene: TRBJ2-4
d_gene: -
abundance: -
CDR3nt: TGCGCCAGCAGCTTGGACGTAGTGTTCGAGGGGGACAAAAACATTCAGTACTTC
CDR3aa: CASSLDVVFEGDKNIQYF

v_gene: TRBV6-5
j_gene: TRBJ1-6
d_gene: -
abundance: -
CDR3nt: TGTGCCAGCAGTTACTCGGGGCAGGGCGATTCACCCCTCCACTTT
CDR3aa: CASSYSGQGDSPLHF

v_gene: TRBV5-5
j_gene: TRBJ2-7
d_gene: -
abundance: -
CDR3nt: TGTGCCAGCAGCTTGGTATCAGGGATCTACGAGCAGTACTTC
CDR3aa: CASSLVSGIYEQYF

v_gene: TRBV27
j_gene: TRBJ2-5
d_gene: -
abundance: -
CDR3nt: TGTGCCAGCAGTTTGGGGCAGGGAAGGACCCAGTACTTC
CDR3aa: CASSLGQGRTQYF

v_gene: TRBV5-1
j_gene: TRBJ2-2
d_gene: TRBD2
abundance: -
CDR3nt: TGCGCCAGCAGCCCCGCGGGGGCCGGGGAGCTGTTTTTT
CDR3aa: CASSPAGAGELFF

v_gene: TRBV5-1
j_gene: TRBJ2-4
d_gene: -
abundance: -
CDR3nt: TGCGCCAGCAGCTTGGTACCAGGGATAGAAAACATTCAGTACTTC
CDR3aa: CASSLVPGIENIQYF

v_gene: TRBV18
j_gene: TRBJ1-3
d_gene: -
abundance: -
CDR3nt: TGTGCCAGCTCACCACCGAATAGGGGAGGTGGAAACACCATATATTTT
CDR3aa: CASSPPNRGGGNTIYF

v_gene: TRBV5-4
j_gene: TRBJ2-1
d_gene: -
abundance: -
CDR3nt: TGTGCCAGCAGCTTGGCCGGCGGGGCCAACAATGAGCAGTTCTTC
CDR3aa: CASSLAGGANNEQFF